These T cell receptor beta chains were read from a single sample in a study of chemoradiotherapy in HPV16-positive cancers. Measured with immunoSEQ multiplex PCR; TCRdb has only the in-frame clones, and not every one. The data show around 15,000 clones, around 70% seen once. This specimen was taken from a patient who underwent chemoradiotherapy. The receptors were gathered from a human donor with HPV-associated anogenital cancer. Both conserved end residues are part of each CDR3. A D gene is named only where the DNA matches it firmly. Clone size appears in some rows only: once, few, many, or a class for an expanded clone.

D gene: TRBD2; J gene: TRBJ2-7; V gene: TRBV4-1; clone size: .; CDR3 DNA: TGCGCCAGCAGCTCGATCGGGGCGGGGGGGCCGTTGGTTGAGCAGTACTTC; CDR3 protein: CASSSIGAGGPLVEQYF
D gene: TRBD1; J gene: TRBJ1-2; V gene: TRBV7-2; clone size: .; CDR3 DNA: TGTGCCAGCAGTAAAACAGGGGGGGTTTGGGGCTACACCTTC; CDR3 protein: CASSKTGGVWGYTF
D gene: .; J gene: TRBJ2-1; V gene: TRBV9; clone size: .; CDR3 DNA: TGTGCCAGCAGCGAGGGTAGGACGGCCTACAATGAGCAGTTCTTC; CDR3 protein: CASSEGRTAYNEQFF
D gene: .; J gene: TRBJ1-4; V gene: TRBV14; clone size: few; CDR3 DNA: TGTGCCAGCAGCCAAGGGGACGTATGGGAGTTTCGTGCAACTAATGAAAAACTGTTTTTT; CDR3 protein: CASSQGDVWEFRATNEKLFF
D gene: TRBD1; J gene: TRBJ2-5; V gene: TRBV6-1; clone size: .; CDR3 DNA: TGTGCCAGCAGTGAAAGACAGGGGGAGACCCAGTACTTC; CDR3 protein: CASSERQGETQYF
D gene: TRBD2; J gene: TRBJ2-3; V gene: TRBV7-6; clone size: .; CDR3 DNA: TGTGCCAGCAGCACCGGGAGGGGCCCGCAGTATTTT; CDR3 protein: CASSTGRGPQYF
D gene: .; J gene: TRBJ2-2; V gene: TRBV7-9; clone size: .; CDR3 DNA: TGTGCCAGCAGCTCCCCATATACAGGGTCGGACACCGGGGAGCTGTTTTTT; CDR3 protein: CASSSPYTGSDTGELFF
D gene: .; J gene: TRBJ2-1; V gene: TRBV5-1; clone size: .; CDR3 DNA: TGCGCCAGCAGCTTTCAACAGGGCTCCTACAATGAGCAGTTCTTC; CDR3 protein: CASSFQQGSYNEQFF
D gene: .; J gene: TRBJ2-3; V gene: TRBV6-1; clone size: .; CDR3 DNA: TGTGCCAGCAGTGGAACTAGCGTGGGGGGGCCAGATACGCAGTATTTT; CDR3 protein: CASSGTSVGGPDTQYF
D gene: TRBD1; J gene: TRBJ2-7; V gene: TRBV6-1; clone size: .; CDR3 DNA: TGTGCCAGCAGTGAAAGGGGTTCTGAGACAGGGGGCAGCTACGAGCAGTACTTC; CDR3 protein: CASSERGSETGGSYEQYF
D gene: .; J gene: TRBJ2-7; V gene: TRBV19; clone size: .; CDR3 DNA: TGTGCCAGTAGTATCCCTCCTCCTAACGAGCGGTTGAACTTC; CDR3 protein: CASSIPPPNERLNF
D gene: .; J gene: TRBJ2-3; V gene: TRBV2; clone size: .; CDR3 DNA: TGTGCCAGCAGTCGGGGGCCGCGGGATACGCAGTATTTT; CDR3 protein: CASSRGPRDTQYF
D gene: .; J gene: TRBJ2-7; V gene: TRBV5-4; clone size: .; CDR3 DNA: TGTGCCAGCAGCTTCCCAGGGGCAATCTACGAGCAGTACTTC; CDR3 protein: CASSFPGAIYEQYF
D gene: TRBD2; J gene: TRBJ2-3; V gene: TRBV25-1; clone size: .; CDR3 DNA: TGTGCCAGCAGCCTACCCGGGGGGAGGACAGATACGCAGTATTTT; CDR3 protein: CASSLPGGRTDTQYF
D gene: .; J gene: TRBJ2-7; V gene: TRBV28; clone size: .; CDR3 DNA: TGTGCCAGCAGTTTTAATTCCGAGCAGTACTTC; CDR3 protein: CASSFNSEQYF